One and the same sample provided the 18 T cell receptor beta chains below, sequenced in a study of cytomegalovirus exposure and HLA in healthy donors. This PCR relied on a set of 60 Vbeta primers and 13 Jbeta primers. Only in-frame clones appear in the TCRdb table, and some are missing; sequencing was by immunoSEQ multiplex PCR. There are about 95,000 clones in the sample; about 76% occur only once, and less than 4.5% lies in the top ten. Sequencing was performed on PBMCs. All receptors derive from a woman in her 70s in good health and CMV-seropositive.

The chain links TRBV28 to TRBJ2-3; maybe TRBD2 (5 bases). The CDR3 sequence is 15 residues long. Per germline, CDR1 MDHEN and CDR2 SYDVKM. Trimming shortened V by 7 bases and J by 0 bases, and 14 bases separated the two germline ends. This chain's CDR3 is CASTHGLFSTDTQYF. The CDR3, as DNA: TGTGCCAGCACCCACGGACTCTTTAGCACAGATACGCAGTATTTT. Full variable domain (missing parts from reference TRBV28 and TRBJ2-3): DVKVTQSSRYLVKRTGEKVFLECVQDMDHENMFWYRQDPGLGLRLIYFSYDVKMKEKGDIPEGYSVSREKKERFSLILESASTNQTSMYLCASTHGLFSTDTQYFGPGTRLTVL.

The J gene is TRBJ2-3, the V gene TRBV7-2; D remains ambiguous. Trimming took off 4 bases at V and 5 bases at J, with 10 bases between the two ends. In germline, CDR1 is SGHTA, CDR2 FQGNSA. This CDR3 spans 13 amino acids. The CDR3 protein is CASSSRGRDTQYF. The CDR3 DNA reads TGTGCCAGCAGCTCACGTGGCCGAGATACGCAGTATTTT. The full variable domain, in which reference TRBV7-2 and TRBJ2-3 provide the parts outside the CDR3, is GAGVSQSPSNKVTEKGKDVELRCDPISGHTALYWYRQSLGQGLEFLIYFQGNSAPDKSGLPSDRFSAERTGGSVSTLTIQRTQQEDSAVYLCASSSRGRDTQYFGPGTRLTVL.

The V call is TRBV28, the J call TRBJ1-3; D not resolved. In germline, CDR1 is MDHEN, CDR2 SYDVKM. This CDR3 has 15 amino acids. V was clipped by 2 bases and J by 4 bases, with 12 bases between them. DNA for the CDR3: TGTGCCAGCAGTTTAATGACTTATCGGGGAAACACCATATATTTT. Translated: CASSLMTYRGNTIYF.

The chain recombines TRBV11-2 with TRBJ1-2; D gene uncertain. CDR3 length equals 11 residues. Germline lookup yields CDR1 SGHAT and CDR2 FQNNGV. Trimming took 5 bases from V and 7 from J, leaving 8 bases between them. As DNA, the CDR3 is TGTGCCAGCAGCCAAGCCGGTGGCTACACCTTC. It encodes CASSQAGGYTF. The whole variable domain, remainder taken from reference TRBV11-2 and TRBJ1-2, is EAGVAQSPRYKIIEKRQSVAFWCNPISGHATLYWYQQILGQGPKLLIQFQNNGVVDDSQLPKDRFSAERLKGVDSTLKIQPAKLEDSAVYLCASSQAGGYTFGSGTRLTVV.

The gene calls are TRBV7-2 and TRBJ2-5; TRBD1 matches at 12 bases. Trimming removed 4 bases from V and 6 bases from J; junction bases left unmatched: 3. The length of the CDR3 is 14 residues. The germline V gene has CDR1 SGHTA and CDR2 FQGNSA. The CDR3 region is CASSSGQGAKTQYF. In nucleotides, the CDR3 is TGTGCCAGCAGCTCGGGACAGGGGGCGAAGACCCAGTACTTC.

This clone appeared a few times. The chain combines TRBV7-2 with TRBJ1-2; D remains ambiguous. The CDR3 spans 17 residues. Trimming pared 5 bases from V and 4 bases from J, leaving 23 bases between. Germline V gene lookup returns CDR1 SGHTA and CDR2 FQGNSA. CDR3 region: CASSPERQSPRFYGYTF. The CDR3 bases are TGTGCCAGCAGCCCAGAAAGACAAAGCCCCAGATTCTATGGCTACACCTTC.

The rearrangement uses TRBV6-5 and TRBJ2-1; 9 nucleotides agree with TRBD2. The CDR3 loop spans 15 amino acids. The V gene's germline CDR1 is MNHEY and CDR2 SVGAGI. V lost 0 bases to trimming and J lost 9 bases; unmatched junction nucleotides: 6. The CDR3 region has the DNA TGTGCCAGCAGTTACTCTAGCGGGAGAACGTTTGAGCAGTTCTTC. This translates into CASSYSSGRTFEQFF.

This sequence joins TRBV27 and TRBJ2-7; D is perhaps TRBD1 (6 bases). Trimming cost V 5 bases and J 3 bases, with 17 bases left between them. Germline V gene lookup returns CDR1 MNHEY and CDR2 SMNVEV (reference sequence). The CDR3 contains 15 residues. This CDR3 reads CASSPTGTQRYEQYF. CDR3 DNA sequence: TGTGCCAGCAGTCCGACCGGGACACAGCGCTACGAGCAGTACTTC.

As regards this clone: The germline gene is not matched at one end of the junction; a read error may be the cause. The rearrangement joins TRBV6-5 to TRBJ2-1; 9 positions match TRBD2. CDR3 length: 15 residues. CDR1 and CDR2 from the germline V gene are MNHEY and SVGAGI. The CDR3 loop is CVSSYKPSGVNEQFF. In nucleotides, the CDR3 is TGTGTCAGCAGTTACAAACCTAGCGGGGTGAATGAGCAGTTCTTC.

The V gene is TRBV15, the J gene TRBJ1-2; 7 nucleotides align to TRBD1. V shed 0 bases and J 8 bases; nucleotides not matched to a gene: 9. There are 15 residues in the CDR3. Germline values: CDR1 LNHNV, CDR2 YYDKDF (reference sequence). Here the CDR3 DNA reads TGTGCCACCAGCAGAGACAGAGAGGGGGCCAAAGGCTACACCTTC. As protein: CATSRDREGAKGYTF.

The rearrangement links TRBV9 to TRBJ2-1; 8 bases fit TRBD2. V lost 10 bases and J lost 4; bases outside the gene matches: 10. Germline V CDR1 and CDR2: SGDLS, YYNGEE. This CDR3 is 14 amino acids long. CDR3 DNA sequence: TGTGCCGACCTAACTAGCGGACATTACAATGAGCAGTTCTTC. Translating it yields CADLTSGHYNEQFF. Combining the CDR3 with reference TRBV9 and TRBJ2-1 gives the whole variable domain DSGVTQTPKHLITATGQRVTLRCSPRSGDLSVYWYQQSLDQGLQFLIQYYNGEERAKGNILERFSAQQFPDLHSELNLSSLELGDSALYFCADLTSGHYNEQFFGPGTRLTVL.

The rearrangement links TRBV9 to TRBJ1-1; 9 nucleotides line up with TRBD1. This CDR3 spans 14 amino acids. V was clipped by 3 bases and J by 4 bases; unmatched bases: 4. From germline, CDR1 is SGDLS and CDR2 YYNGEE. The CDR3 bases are TGTGCCAGCAGCGCAATACAGGGGGCCACTGAAGCTTTCTTT. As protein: CASSAIQGATEAFF.

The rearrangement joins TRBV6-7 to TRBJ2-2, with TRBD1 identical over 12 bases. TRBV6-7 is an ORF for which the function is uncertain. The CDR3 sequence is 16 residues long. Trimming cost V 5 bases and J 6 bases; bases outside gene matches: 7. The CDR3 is CASSHGTGGKSGELFF. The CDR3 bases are TGTGCCAGCAGTCATGGGACAGGGGGCAAGTCCGGGGAGCTGTTTTTT.

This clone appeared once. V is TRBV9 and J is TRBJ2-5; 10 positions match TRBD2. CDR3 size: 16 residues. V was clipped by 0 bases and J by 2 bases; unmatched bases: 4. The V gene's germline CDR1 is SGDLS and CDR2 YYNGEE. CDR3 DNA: TGTGCCAGCAGCGTAGGCACTAGCGGGGTACAAGAGACCCAGTACTTC. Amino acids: CASSVGTSGVQETQYF.

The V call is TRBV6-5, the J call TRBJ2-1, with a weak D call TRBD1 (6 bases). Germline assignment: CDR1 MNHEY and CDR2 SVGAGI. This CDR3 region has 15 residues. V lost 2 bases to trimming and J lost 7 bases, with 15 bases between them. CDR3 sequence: CASSYMGANWNEQFF. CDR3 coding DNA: TGTGCCAGCAGTTACATGGGGGCGAATTGGAATGAGCAGTTCTTC.

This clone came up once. The CDR3 region is CASSGTSGRGGTGELFF. The CDR3 nucleotides read TGTGCCAGCAGCGGGACTAGCGGGAGGGGGGGCACCGGGGAGCTGTTTTTT. The rearrangement links TRBV9 to TRBJ2-2, with 15 nucleotides matching TRBD2. Per germline, CDR1 SGDLS and CDR2 YYNGEE. This CDR3 has 17 amino acids. V was clipped by 3 bases and J by 4 bases; unmatched bases: 4.

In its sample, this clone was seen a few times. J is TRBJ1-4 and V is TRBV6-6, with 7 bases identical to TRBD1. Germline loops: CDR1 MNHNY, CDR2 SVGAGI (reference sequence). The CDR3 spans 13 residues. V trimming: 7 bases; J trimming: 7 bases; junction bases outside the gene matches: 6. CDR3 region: CASTGQNFEKLFF. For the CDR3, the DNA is TGTGCCAGCACGGGACAGAACTTTGAAAAACTGTTTTTT.

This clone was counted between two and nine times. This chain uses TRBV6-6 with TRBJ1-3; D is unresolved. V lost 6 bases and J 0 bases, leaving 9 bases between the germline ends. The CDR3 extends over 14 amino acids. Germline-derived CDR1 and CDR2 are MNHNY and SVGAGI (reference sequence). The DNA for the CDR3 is TGTGCCAGCAGCCCACAGACCTCTGGAAACACCATATATTTT. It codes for CASSPQTSGNTIYF.